One sample yielded the 27 T cell receptor beta chains listed below, sequenced in a study of cytomegalovirus exposure and HLA in healthy donors. Vbeta (60) and Jbeta (13) primers were used in the PCR. TCRdb keeps only in-frame clones here, not all; method: immunoSEQ multiplex PCR. The sample has tens of thousands of clones, about 70% seen once. Sequenced input: PBMCs. The receptors here all came from a man aged 40-50 years in good health and CMV-seropositive.

This clone was counted between two and nine times. Distinct nucleotide sequences in the sample also encode this CDR3. The V gene is TRBV19, the J gene TRBJ2-3, with D maybe TRBD1 (6 bases). The CDR3 length is 13 residues. Trimming pared 3 bases from V and 3 bases from J, leaving 7 bases between. CDR1 is LNHDA, CDR2 SQIVND, per germline (reference sequence). The CDR3 loop is CASSMQGTDTQYF. The CDR3 DNA reads TGTGCCAGTAGTATGCAGGGGACAGATACGCAGTATTTT.

This rearrangement joins TRBV12-5 to TRBJ2-3; 8 bases agree with TRBD2. Unmatched junction bases numbered 10, after V lost 7 bases and J lost 4 bases. Germline V gene data show CDR1 as LGHNT and CDR2 as FRNRAP. CDR3 length: 15 amino acids. The CDR3, as DNA: TGTGCTAGTGCCCTCAGCGGGAGCGAGGCAGATACGCAGTATTTT. This gives the protein CASALSGSEADTQYF.

This chain's CDR3 is CASSSEGGVAGVREFF. DNA for the CDR3: TGCGCCAGCAGCTCCGAGGGGGGGGTAGCGGGAGTCCGGGAGTTCTTC. This rearrangement joins TRBV5-1 to TRBJ2-1, with 9 bases lining up with TRBD2. This CDR3 contains 16 residues. Trimming cost V 3 bases and J 14 bases; bases outside gene matches: 18. The germline CDR1 and CDR2 sequences are SGHRS and YFSETQ.

The chain links TRBV6-5 to TRBJ1-5; a weak D match, TRBD1 (5 bases). The CDR3 runs 15 residues. Germline CDR1 reads MNHEY; CDR2 reads SVGAGI. V gave up 6 bases and J gave up 7 bases, with 19 bases separating them. The chain's CDR3 is CASSQAGGSRQPQHF. The CDR3 coding sequence is TGTGCCAGCAGCCAAGCGGGGGGGAGCAGGCAGCCCCAGCATTTT.

This clone was found a few times. This sequence joins TRBV9 and TRBJ1-1; a possible D gene is TRBD1 (5 bases). V shed 0 bases and J shed 6 bases, with 9 bases lying between them. CDR3 length equals 13 residues. Germline CDR1 SGDLS, CDR2 YYNGEE. The CDR3 here is CASSVVIGAEAFF. The CDR3 DNA reads as TGTGCCAGCAGCGTAGTCATAGGGGCTGAAGCTTTCTTT.

The chain has TRBV9 and TRBJ1-2; 8 bases are shared with TRBD1. From germline, CDR1 is SGDLS and CDR2 YYNGEE. V shed 3 bases and J 8 bases; nucleotides not matched to a gene: 3. CDR3 length equals 12 residues. CDR3 region: CASSGDRGGYTF. Written as DNA, the CDR3 is TGTGCCAGCAGCGGCGACAGGGGCGGCTACACCTTC.

J is TRBJ2-3 and V is TRBV7-9; 8 nucleotides agree with TRBD2. This CDR3 has 16 amino acids. V shed 0 bases and J 4 bases; nucleotides not matched to a gene: 6. CDR1 is SEHNR, CDR2 FQNEAQ, per germline (reference sequence). CDR3 coding DNA: TGTGCCAGCAGCTTAGCGCAGAGCGGGAGTGCAGATACGCAGTATTTT. It codes for CASSLAQSGSADTQYF.

The chain is built from TRBV7-9 and TRBJ1-5; 8 bases line up with TRBD1. Trimming took 3 bases from V and 3 from J; bases not matched to a gene: 7. Germline V CDR1 and CDR2: SEHNR, FQNEAQ (reference sequence). The CDR3 length is 16 residues. CDR3 DNA sequence: TGTGCCAGCAGCTTGAGTTCAGGGGGCCCCAATCAGCCCCAGCATTTT. It codes for CASSLSSGGPNQPQHF. Full variable domain (remainder filled in from reference TRBV7-9 and TRBJ1-5): DTGVSQNPRHKITKRGQNVTFRCDPISEHNRLYWYRQTLGQGPEFLTYFQNEAQLEKSRLLSDRFSAERPKGSFSTLEIQRTEQGDSAMYLCASSLSSGGPNQPQHFGDGTRLSIL.

The chain links TRBV4-1 to TRBJ1-5; 7 bases agree with TRBD1. The ends lost 3 bases at V and 3 bases at J; junction bases unmatched: 5. Germline CDR1 is MGHRA and CDR2 is YSYEKL. The CDR3 consists of 15 residues. The CDR3 spells CASSHAGQFNQPQHF. The DNA for the CDR3 is TGCGCCAGCAGCCACGCGGGACAGTTCAATCAGCCCCAGCATTTT.

The chain employs TRBV14 and TRBJ2-1; 7 nucleotides agree with TRBD2. The CDR3 is made up of 15 amino acids. Germline lookup yields CDR1 SGHDN and CDR2 FVKESK. Trimming cost V 0 bases and J 9 bases; bases outside gene matches: 8. This CDR3 is CASSQDAGVWGEQFF. The CDR3 nucleotides read TGTGCCAGCAGCCAAGACGCGGGAGTTTGGGGTGAGCAGTTCTTC. The whole variable domain, remainder taken from reference TRBV14 and TRBJ2-1, is EAGVTQFPSHSVIEKGQTVTLRCDPISGHDNLYWYRRVMGKEIKFLLHFVKESKQDESGMPNNRFLAERTGGTYSTLKVQPAELEDSGVYFCASSQDAGVWGEQFFGPGTRLTVL.

V gene TRBV18 combines with J gene TRBJ1-1; no reliable D call. Between the trimmed V and J ends, which lost 0 bases and 1 base, there was a span of 15 bases. The germline V gene encodes CDR1 KGHSH and CDR2 LQKENI. The CDR3 has 17 amino acids. The CDR3 is CASSPPGVGMANTEAFF. The CDR3 DNA sequence: TGTGCCAGCTCACCACCGGGAGTGGGGATGGCGAACACTGAAGCTTTCTTT.

This chain joins TRBV9 and TRBJ2-1, with D uncertain. CDR1 is SGDLS, CDR2 YYNGEE, per germline. V was shortened by 0 bases and J by 6 bases, with 10 bases between the two germline ends. This CDR3 contains 14 residues. The CDR3 region is CASSVVEATNEQFF. CDR3 sequence (DNA): TGTGCCAGCAGCGTAGTAGAAGCTACCAATGAGCAGTTCTTC.

The rearrangement links TRBV5-1 to TRBJ1-4; 7 positions match TRBD1. The CDR3 runs 14 residues. CDR1 SGHRS and CDR2 YFSETQ come from the germline V gene. With 8 bases clipped from V and 4 bases from J, the junction kept 8 bases outside the gene matches. This CDR3 reads CASSAGTVNEKLFF. CDR3 coding DNA: TGCGCCAGTTCGGCCGGGACAGTTAATGAAAAACTGTTTTTT.

This clone was seen once. V is TRBV5-4 and J is TRBJ2-7, with D maybe TRBD2 (5 bases). This CDR3 has 14 residues. CDR1 and CDR2 from the germline V gene are SGHNT and YYREEE (reference sequence). Trimming pared 10 bases from V and 2 bases from J, leaving 19 bases between. The CDR3 region is CAGWRSVGTYEQYF. CDR3 bases: TGTGCCGGATGGCGGTCGGTCGGGACCTACGAGCAGTACTTC. The whole variable domain, filled in from reference TRBV5-4 and TRBJ2-7, reads ETGVTQSPTHLIKTRGQQVTLRCSSQSGHNTVSWYQQALGQGPQFIFQYYREEENGRGNFPPRFSGLQFPNYSSELNVNALELDDSALYLCAGWRSVGTYEQYFGPGTRLTVT.

This clone has more than one count but fewer than ten. This sequence joins TRBV28 and TRBJ1-5; a weak D match, TRBD1 (5 bases). V gave up 8 bases and J gave up 6 bases, with 14 bases separating them. The germline V gene encodes CDR1 MDHEN and CDR2 SYDVKM. The CDR3 is made up of 13 amino acids. Here the CDR3 DNA reads TGTGCCAGCGCCTCGGACACGGTTCAGCCCCAGCATTTT. Translation: CASASDTVQPQHF.

The J gene is TRBJ1-1, the V gene TRBV28; possible D gene TRBD1, 6 bases. Deletions cut 6 bases from V and 0 bases from J, with 17 bases between. Germline assignment: CDR1 MDHEN and CDR2 SYDVKM. The CDR3 spans 16 residues. The CDR3 DNA reads as TGTGCCAGCAGCTCCAGGGGTTTTGGACTGAACACTGAAGCTTTCTTT. This translates into CASSSRGFGLNTEAFF.

This clone has a handful of counts. The chain links TRBV5-4 to TRBJ2-3; maybe TRBD2 (5 bases). Trimming shortened V by 5 bases and J by 5 bases, and 18 bases separated the two germline ends. The germline V gene encodes CDR1 SGHNT and CDR2 YYREEE (reference sequence). The CDR3 loop spans 15 amino acids. CDR3 amino acids: CASREVLASRDTQYF. The DNA for the CDR3 is TGTGCCAGCAGAGAAGTTCTAGCAAGTCGAGATACGCAGTATTTT. Based on the CDR3 plus reference TRBV5-4 and TRBJ2-3, the full variable domain is ETGVTQSPTHLIKTRGQQVTLRCSSQSGHNTVSWYQQALGQGPQFIFQYYREEENGRGNFPPRFSGLQFPNYSSELNVNALELDDSALYLCASREVLASRDTQYFGPGTRLTVL.

The chain couples TRBV19 to TRBJ1-4; 9 positions agree with TRBD1. Unmatched junction bases numbered 10, after V lost 6 bases and J lost 8 bases. CDR1 is LNHDA and CDR2 is SQIVND in the germline V gene (reference sequence). The CDR3 covers 15 residues. The CDR3 nucleotides read TGTGCCAGTAGGCCGGGACAGGGATTGGAGGAAAAACTGTTTTTT. It specifies CASRPGQGLEEKLFF.

V and J are TRBV25-1 and TRBJ1-4, with 7 bases identical to TRBD1. Unmatched junction bases numbered 14, after V lost 2 bases and J lost 8 bases. The CDR3 has 17 residues. Germline-derived CDR1 and CDR2 are MGHDK and SYGVNS. CDR3 sequence reads: CASSEPSHRGRKEKLFF. The CDR3, as DNA: TGTGCCAGCAGTGAACCCTCTCATAGGGGGCGCAAAGAAAAACTGTTTTTT.

This clone was detected a few times. The CDR3 protein is CASSLPTVNTEAFF. DNA of the CDR3: TGTGCCAGCAGCTTGCCTACAGTGAACACTGAAGCTTTCTTT. V usage is TRBV5-6 and J usage is TRBJ1-1; the D is unclear. The CDR3 extends over 14 amino acids. Germline assignment: CDR1 SGHDT and CDR2 YYEEEE. Trimming shortened V by 1 base and J by 0 bases, and 7 bases separated the two germline ends. Looking up the rest from reference TRBV5-6 and TRBJ1-1 gives the full variable domain: DAGVTQSPTHLIKTRGQQVTLRCSPKSGHDTVSWYQQALGQGPQFIFQYYEEEERQRGNFPDRFSGHQFPNYSSELNVNALLLGDSALYLCASSLPTVNTEAFFGQGTRLTVV.

This clone was seen a few times. The genes are TRBV27 and TRBJ2-1; 13 nucleotides align to TRBD2. The J segment lost 6 bases and the V segment lost 7 bases, leaving 12 bases of the junction unmatched. The germline V gene has CDR1 MNHEY and CDR2 SMNVEV (reference sequence). This CDR3 comprises 17 residues. The CDR3: CASTTKWRLAGGNEQFF. As DNA, the CDR3 is TGTGCCAGCACCACAAAGTGGCGACTAGCGGGAGGCAATGAGCAGTTCTTC.

In this sample, this clone turned up a few times. The CDR3 carries no conserved terminal phenylalanine or tryptophan, so it likely arises from a read error. CDR3 in DNA: TGTGCCAGCTTTACAGGGTTGGGGAACACTGAAGCTTTCGTT. Translation: CASFTGLGNTEAFV. This sequence joins TRBV6-5 and TRBJ1-1, with D possibly matching TRBD1 (6 bases). Germline V lookup: CDR1 MNHEY, CDR2 SVGAGI. Trimming pared 8 bases from V and 1 base from J, leaving 14 bases between. This CDR3 has 14 residues.

This clone came up many times. The J gene is TRBJ1-5, the V gene TRBV27, with D perhaps TRBD1 (6 bases). The V gene lost 8 bases and the J gene lost 4 bases, with 15 bases spanning the gap. From germline, CDR1 is MNHEY and CDR2 SMNVEV (reference sequence). CDR3 length: 14 residues. The CDR3 here is CASATGGANQPQHF. The CDR3, as DNA: TGTGCCAGCGCTACGGGGGGGGCGAATCAGCCCCAGCATTTT.

The chain recombines TRBV5-4 with TRBJ1-1; 8 bases are shared with TRBD1. The germline V gene encodes CDR1 SGHNT and CDR2 YYREEE (reference sequence). V lost 0 bases to trimming and J lost 9 bases; unmatched junction nucleotides: 4. The CDR3 extends over 13 amino acids. The CDR3 region is CASSLAGQGQAFF. CDR3 in DNA: TGTGCCAGCAGCTTGGCAGGACAGGGCCAAGCTTTCTTT. Full variable domain (outside the CDR3, taken from reference TRBV5-4 and TRBJ1-1): ETGVTQSPTHLIKTRGQQVTLRCSSQSGHNTVSWYQQALGQGPQFIFQYYREEENGRGNFPPRFSGLQFPNYSSELNVNALELDDSALYLCASSLAGQGQAFFGQGTRLTVV.

V usage is TRBV18 and J usage is TRBJ2-2; D is uncertain. Between the trimmed V and J ends, which lost 1 base and 1 base, there was a span of 10 bases. Germline V gives CDR1 KGHSH, CDR2 LQKENI. CDR3 length equals 16 residues. CDR3 sequence (DNA): TGTGCCAGCTCACCACTTCTCCCAGGGAACACCGGGGAGCTGTTTTTT. It codes for CASSPLLPGNTGELFF.

The V call is TRBV5-4, the J call TRBJ1-4, with a weak D call TRBD1 (5 bases). Germline loops: CDR1 SGHNT, CDR2 YYREEE (reference sequence). CDR3 size: 15 residues. Between the trimmed V and J ends, which lost 4 bases and 8 bases, there was a span of 18 bases. CDR3 residues: CASSEWAGIREKLFF. The CDR3 DNA reads as TGTGCCAGCAGCGAGTGGGCAGGGATTCGGGAAAAACTGTTTTTT. The variable domain in full, completed from reference TRBV5-4 and TRBJ1-4, reads ETGVTQSPTHLIKTRGQQVTLRCSSQSGHNTVSWYQQALGQGPQFIFQYYREEENGRGNFPPRFSGLQFPNYSSELNVNALELDDSALYLCASSEWAGIREKLFFGSGTQLSVL.

The CDR3: CASSLGGEVGQPQHF. CDR3 coding DNA: TGTGCCAGCAGCTTAGGGGGGGAGGTAGGGCAGCCCCAGCATTTT. The chain has TRBV7-2 and TRBJ1-5, with D perhaps matching TRBD1 (5 bases). The CDR3 is 15 amino acids. Germline V gives CDR1 SGHTA, CDR2 FQGNSA. Trimming took off 1 base at V and 7 bases at J, with 14 bases between the two ends.